The present T cell receptor (beta chain) was sequenced within a study of shared clonotypes between healthy human individuals (dated by TCRdb to the early 2020s). Regarding the study in general: The cohort included a few men and a couple of women between 18 and 49 years of age. Different laboratories and diverse techniques were used to prepare libraries and sequence TCR repertoires, to increase sequencing depth and limit assay-specific biases. Leukapheresis yielded between about 0.85 and 9 billion PBMCs per donor. Blood TCR repertoires of roughly 5 healthy adults were deeply sequenced to estimate repertoire size and the extent of clonotype sharing between individuals. For each donor, three plates each were used for CD4 naive and CD4 memory, two plates were used for CD8 naive, and one plate was used for CD8 memory.

Using the deep immunoSEQ assay, multiplex PCR amplified TCR CDR3 regions from genomic DNA. Extracted genomic DNA from each cell subset was distributed evenly across all wells of several immunoSEQ 96-well plates, and each plate was treated as a replicate. For sorted subsets, 150 to 250 ng of genomic DNA, equivalent to 30,000 or so T cell genomes, went into each replicate PCR. The purified libraries were quantified using a Qubit 3.0 fluorometer, sized with a Bioanalyzer 2100, and then quantified again using the KAPA Library Quantification kit. A separate single-read 150-cycle Illumina NextSeq 550 flow cell was used to sequence each immunoSEQ 96-well plate. The authors' pipeline ran thus. Because only junctional sequences without quality scores were contained in the immunoSEQ output, filtering matching that applied to full-length reads could not be performed. To assign V/J genes and CDR3, sequences were annotated against IMGT germline references using PyIR, a Python wrapper for IgBLAST v1.9. Any read was removed if the V/J assignment was weak (E-value above 1e-6), the CDR3 was missing, or the read contained stop codons, out-of-frame junctions, or ambiguous translated residues. V3J clonotypes were defined as sequences sharing an identical inferred V gene, J gene, and CDR3 amino acid sequence. Percentage overlap between repertoires was computed as shared unique clonotypes divided by the size of the smaller repertoire. RTK rarefaction, the Chao1 estimator, and Recon v2.1 estimates of unobserved clonotypes were used to assess repertoire richness. Generation probabilities were computed with OLGA for all TCRbeta clonotypes obtained by the gDNA method from four donors. TCRdb re-hosts the immuneACCESS table, in-frame sequences only. Its copies lack some clones; in the studies checked, an unresolved V gene accounts for under half of them, and the cause for the rest is not known. The V and J calls and clone size were taken over from that table, and D and trimming were inferred from the DNA. Across this sample there are a few million clones, with around 90% seen only once. Together, the top ten hold about 0.13% of the sample.

From the cysteine up to the phenylalanine, the CDR3 has a length of 14 residues. Just CDR3 DNA is preserved here, 42 bases in frame from base 1. The germline V and J ends show losses of 5 bases and 2 bases respectively, and no gene match explains 3 bases of the junction. Looking up the germline V gene yields CDR1 MRHNA and CDR2 SNTAGT. A remark on this clone: Its antigen is still unknown. No much larger clone is present one base from it, and per-base qualities are unavailable. The same CDR3 can be traced to other DNA sequences in this sample.

Donors were healthy HIV-negative adults with no recently reported acute infections or vaccinations. Only Caucasian adults living in Nashville, Tennessee, USA were represented among the donors. CD4+ T cells were enriched through magnetic negative selection, after which naive cells were positively selected on CD45RA and the remaining negative fraction served as the memory subset. After blood collection by leukapheresis, PBMCs were isolated using Ficoll-Histopaque density gradient centrifugation and then cryopreserved in the vapor phase of liquid nitrogen. Purity and quantity of every magnetically sorted T cell population were checked by analytical flow cytometry. Genomic DNA was isolated from each sorted fraction and quantified by UV absorbance on a Nanodrop 2000c. On the study overall, not on this receptor specifically: Estimated clonotype richness was generally larger for naive than for memory subsets. Because the study included only a small number of donors, the genetic and exposure-history diversity represented was limited. Across four donors, about 4.5% of naive CD4, around 3.5% of naive CD8, approximately 2.5% of memory CD4, and approximately 0.4% of memory CD8 clonotypes were shared. Based on pairwise subsampling, the degree of clonotype sharing among donors was expected to be affected by sequencing depth. Even with the large sequencing depth, rarefaction of the sorted-subset datasets indicated that sequencing was incomplete. Compared with non-shared clonotypes, clonotypes shared by all four sorted-subset donors had higher generation probabilities. Only blood was sampled, and tissue TCR repertoires likely differ from those in blood.

The TCR sequence derives from a man between 18 and 35 years old in good health. The chain couples TRBV6-4 to TRBJ1-2, with 9 bases matching TRBD1. The source material was naive CD4+ T cells sorted from blood. The cell subset or site tag for this specimen amounts to: CD45RA+ positively selected. The bases read TGTGCCAGCAGTCCCGGACAGGGGAACTATGGCTACACCTTC. It translates as CASSPGQGNYGYTF.